Below are 8 T cell receptor beta chains sequenced from a single sample in a study of blood T cell repertoires in COVID-19. The data were produced by immunoSEQ multiplex PCR, yet TCRdb's version contains in-frame clones alone and is incomplete. The sample lists over 200,000 clones; more than 70% were seen once. The sequenced sample was peripheral blood. The receptors were sampled from an older woman with acute or convalescent COVID-19.

A word on this clone: Other DNA sequences in this specimen translate into the identical CDR3. The V and J genes are TRBV6-5 and TRBJ1-6; unclear D gene. Germline CDR1 and CDR2: MNHEY and SVGAGI. The CDR3 runs 15 residues. Trimming took 0 bases from V and 7 from J, leaving 10 bases between them. Here the CDR3 DNA reads TGTGCCAGCAGTTACTCAGGCCGAGGGAATTCACCCCTCCACTTT. Protein: CASSYSGRGNSPLHF.

The CDR3 protein is CATSDLGGSGELFF. CDR3 DNA: TGTGCCACCAGTGATTTAGGGGGATCCGGGGAGCTGTTTTTT. The V and J genes are TRBV24-1 and TRBJ2-2, with D perhaps matching TRBD1 (6 bases). Germline-derived CDR1 and CDR2 are KGHDR and SFDVKD. V dropped 1 base and J dropped 6 bases, with 8 bases sitting between them. This CDR3 has 14 amino acids.

The chain recombines TRBV25-1 with TRBJ2-7; 8 nucleotides line up with TRBD1. Germline assignment: CDR1 MGHDK and CDR2 SYGVNS. The J segment lost 6 bases and the V segment lost 4 bases, leaving 8 bases of the junction unmatched. The CDR3 extends over 14 amino acids. The CDR3 reads CASSAYGQGREQYF. CDR3 bases: TGTGCCAGCAGTGCCTACGGACAGGGTCGCGAGCAGTACTTC.

The rearrangement uses TRBV28 and TRBJ1-5; D is perhaps TRBD1 (5 bases). CDR1 and CDR2 (germline): MDHEN, SYDVKM. The CDR3 totals 16 residues. The germline V and J ends were trimmed by 4 bases and 0 bases, with 13 bases remaining between them. CDR3 sequence reads: CASSSTTDYSNQPQHF. The CDR3 DNA sequence: TGTGCCAGCAGTTCAACGACAGATTATAGCAATCAGCCCCAGCATTTT.

This clone was recorded only once. The rearrangement uses TRBV7-9 and TRBJ2-5; 9 bases align to TRBD2. V lost 5 bases, J lost 5 bases, and 18 bases stayed unmatched. The CDR3 loop spans 18 amino acids. Germline loops: CDR1 SEHNR, CDR2 FQNEAQ (reference sequence). This chain's CDR3 is CASSPVSGSGYRGETQYF. The CDR3, as DNA: TGTGCCAGCAGCCCAGTTAGCGGGAGTGGTTACCGAGGGGAGACCCAGTACTTC.

J is TRBJ2-2 and V is TRBV7-2, with 15 bases fitting TRBD2. This CDR3 spans 19 amino acids. Germline values: CDR1 SGHTA, CDR2 FQGNSA. V was clipped by 5 bases and J by 5 bases; unmatched bases: 12. CDR3 residues: CASSPSGLAGGPRTGELFF. The CDR3 DNA reads TGTGCCAGCAGCCCCTCCGGACTAGCGGGAGGGCCTAGAACCGGGGAGCTGTTTTTT.

This clone occurred once. The J gene is TRBJ2-5, the V gene TRBV7-2, with 14 bases lining up with TRBD2. V trimming: 4 bases; J trimming: 3 bases; junction bases outside the gene matches: 4. CDR3 size: 16 residues. Germline V gene lookup returns CDR1 SGHTA and CDR2 FQGNSA. The CDR3, as DNA: TGTGCCAGCAGCTCCGGACTAGCGGGAGGTAAAGAGACCCAGTACTTC. Translating it yields CASSSGLAGGKETQYF.

A single count supports this clone. This chain links TRBV4-3 with TRBJ2-1; D might be TRBD2 (5 bases). The germline V gene encodes CDR1 LGHNA and CDR2 YSLEER. CDR3 length equals 13 residues. V was trimmed by 2 bases and J by 10 bases, leaving 12 bases between them. This CDR3 is CASSQLTRGEQFF. For the CDR3, the DNA is TGCGCCAGCAGCCAACTTACTAGAGGGGAGCAGTTCTTC.